The 20 T cell receptor beta chains in this list originate from one sample, sequenced in a study of shared clonotypes between healthy human individuals. Clones were sequenced by immunoSEQ multiplex PCR, and TCRdb holds only the in-frame ones, with some missing. The sample has 2 million to 2.5 million clones, just under 95% seen once; the top ten hold 0.3% to 0.4%. Sample: naive CD4+ T cells from PBMCs. Subset indicated: CD45RA+ positively selected. These receptor sequences come from a man younger than 35 in good health. Some clones in this sample may be carry-over from other donors' samples.

The rearrangement uses TRBV28 and TRBJ2-1, with D possibly matching TRBD2 (5 bases). The CDR3 is made up of 15 amino acids. Germline CDR1 is MDHEN and CDR2 is SYDVKM. V lost 8 bases and J lost 0, with 14 bases in between. CDR3 amino acids: CASGRRAVSYNEQFF. In nucleotides, the CDR3 is TGTGCCAGCGGTAGGAGAGCGGTCTCCTACAATGAGCAGTTCTTC.

The V and J genes are TRBV29-1 and TRBJ1-1; D is undetermined. The V and J ends lost 7 bases and 1 base respectively, with 13 bases between them. Germline V gives CDR1 SQVTM, CDR2 ANQGSEA. This CDR3 has 13 amino acids. CDR3 sequence (DNA): TGCAGCGCTCGACGCATACAGAACACTGAAGCTTTCTTT. Translation: CSARRIQNTEAFF.

The CDR3 here is CASSFPTRGRAGYTF. CDR3 DNA sequence: TGTGCCAGCAGCTTCCCCACCAGGGGGCGGGCTGGCTACACCTTC. The chain carries TRBV5-4 and TRBJ1-2, with TRBD1 matching over 8 bases. With 2 bases clipped from V and 7 bases from J, the junction kept 10 bases outside the gene matches. Per germline, CDR1 SGHNT and CDR2 YYREEE (reference sequence). The CDR3 has 15 residues.

This clone was counted only a few times. This chain uses TRBV5-1 with TRBJ1-2; a weak D match, TRBD1 (5 bases). The CDR3 extends over 14 amino acids. The V and J ends lost 2 bases and 11 bases respectively, with 19 bases between them. Germline loops: CDR1 SGHRS, CDR2 YFSETQ. CDR3 nucleotide sequence: TGCGCCAGCAGCTTCGATGGTCAGGGTCCCAGGTACACCTTC. Residues: CASSFDGQGPRYTF. Complete variable domain (other parts from reference TRBV5-1 and TRBJ1-2): KAGVTQTPRYLIKTRGQQVTLSCSPISGHRSVSWYQQTPGQGLQFLFEYFSETQRNKGNFPGRFSGRQFSNSRSEMNVSTLELGDSALYLCASSFDGQGPRYTFGSGTRLTVV.

The genes are TRBV28 and TRBJ1-2, with D maybe TRBD1 (6 bases). In germline, CDR1 is MDHEN, CDR2 SYDVKM. Trimming took 7 bases from V and 8 from J, leaving 17 bases between them. CDR3 size: 13 residues. The CDR3 loop reads CASTSWGGGGYTF. CDR3 sequence (DNA): TGTGCCAGCACCTCTTGGGGGGGCGGGGGCTACACCTTC.

CDR3 loop: CATSIGAGDPGGETQYF. The CDR3, as DNA: TGTGCCACCAGCATTGGAGCGGGAGACCCGGGTGGGGAGACCCAGTACTTC. This chain uses TRBV15 with TRBJ2-5, with 8 nucleotides matching TRBD2. The germline gives CDR1 LNHNV, CDR2 YYDKDF (reference sequence). Trimming took 4 bases from V and 5 from J; bases not matched to a gene: 15. The CDR3 length is 17 residues.

The rearrangement uses TRBV4-3 and TRBJ1-2; the D is unclear. The CDR3 is made up of 14 amino acids. V was shortened by 1 base and J by 0 bases, with 6 bases between the two germline ends. Per the germline V gene, CDR1 is LGHNA and CDR2 is YSLEER. The CDR3 protein is CASSQVKANYGYTF. The CDR3 DNA reads TGCGCCAGCAGCCAAGTTAAAGCTAACTATGGCTACACCTTC.

About this clone: Other DNA sequences in the same sample also yield this CDR3. The V gene is TRBV19, the J gene TRBJ1-1; D is unresolved. CDR3 length equals 11 residues. Germline V gene data show CDR1 as LNHDA and CDR2 as SQIVND (reference sequence). Trimming left V 6 bases short and J 1 base short, with 3 bases between. The CDR3 protein is CASRGNTEAFF. CDR3 DNA sequence: TGTGCCAGTAGGGGGAACACTGAAGCTTTCTTT.

The chain couples TRBV6-1 to TRBJ1-1; D not certain. The CDR3 loop spans 14 amino acids. Germline V gene lookup returns CDR1 MNHNS and CDR2 SASEGT. The V end lost 8 bases, the J end lost 3 bases, and 16 bases lay between the germline ends. This CDR3 is CASFMSDRDTEAFF. As DNA, the CDR3 is TGTGCCAGCTTCATGTCGGACCGGGACACTGAAGCTTTCTTT.

On this clone: The sample carries other DNA sequences with the same CDR3. The chain employs TRBV7-2 and TRBJ1-1; D call uncertain. The V end lost 3 bases, the J end lost 0 bases, and 8 bases lay between the germline ends. CDR1 is SGHTA and CDR2 is FQGNSA in the germline V gene. The CDR3 length is 14 residues. DNA of the CDR3: TGTGCCAGCAGCTTTTCCGGTCTGAACACTGAAGCTTTCTTT. It yields the protein CASSFSGLNTEAFF.

As concerns this clone: The same CDR3 can be traced to other DNA sequences in this sample. The V call is TRBV18, the J call TRBJ1-1, with D hard to call. The CDR3 is made up of 15 amino acids. Trimming took 1 base from V and 1 from J, leaving 10 bases between them. From germline, CDR1 is KGHSH and CDR2 LQKENI. CDR3 amino acids: CASSPLAGANTEAFF. For the CDR3, the DNA is TGTGCCAGCTCACCACTGGCCGGAGCGAACACTGAAGCTTTCTTT.

This chain connects TRBV2 to TRBJ2-5, with 9 bases identical to TRBD1. V lost 4 bases, J lost 4 bases, and 4 bases stayed unmatched. CDR1 and CDR2 from the germline V gene are SNHLY and FYNNEI. The CDR3 has 14 amino acids. The CDR3: CASSGDRVSETQYF. CDR3 coding DNA: TGTGCCAGCAGTGGGGACAGGGTTTCAGAGACCCAGTACTTC. The complete variable domain, with remaining parts taken from reference TRBV2 and TRBJ2-5, reads EPEVTQTPSHQVTQMGQEVILRCVPISNHLYFYWYRQILGQKVEFLVSFYNNEISEKSEIFDDQFSVERPDGSNFTLKIRSTKLEDSAMYFCASSGDRVSETQYFGPGTRLLVL.

The chain combines TRBV6-1 with TRBJ2-7, with 7 bases identical to TRBD2. With V trimmed by 10 bases and J by 0 bases, 3 bases remained unmatched. Germline lookup yields CDR1 MNHNS and CDR2 SASEGT. The CDR3 is 12 amino acids. CDR3 amino acids: CATGGTSYEQYF. For the CDR3, the DNA is TGTGCCACCGGGGGGACCTCCTACGAGCAGTACTTC.

This clone has just a few counts. CDR3 nucleotides: TGTGCCAGCAGCGGACGACCAGGGGTAGAAGCTTTCTTT. This translates into CASSGRPGVEAFF. The V and J genes are TRBV7-3 and TRBJ1-1, with D tentatively TRBD1 (6 bases). Germline CDR1 is SGHTA and CDR2 is FQGTGA. The CDR3 has 13 residues. V shed 5 bases and J shed 8 bases, with 15 bases lying between them. Using reference TRBV7-3 and TRBJ1-1 for the parts outside the CDR3, the full variable domain is GAGVSQTPSNKVTEKGKYVELRCDPISGHTALYWYRQSLGQGPEFLIYFQGTGAADDSGLPNDRFFAVRPEGSVSTLKIQRTERGDSAVYLCASSGRPGVEAFFGQGTRLTVV.

The CDR3 spells CASSFGVSSYEQYF. The CDR3 coding sequence is TGTGCCAGCAGTTTTGGGGTTAGCTCCTACGAGCAGTACTTC. This chain connects TRBV27 to TRBJ2-7; D is unresolved. There are 14 residues in the CDR3. Trimming removed 3 bases from V and 0 bases from J, with 9 bases in between. CDR1 is MNHEY and CDR2 is SMNVEV in the germline V gene (reference sequence).

CDR3 loop: CASSRTGGAGEKLFF. For the CDR3, the DNA is TGTGCCAGCAGTCGCACAGGGGGCGCGGGAGAAAAACTGTTTTTT. V and J are TRBV7-8 and TRBJ1-4; TRBD1 matches at 9 bases. Germline CDR1 and CDR2: SGHVS and FQNEAQ. The junction had 10 bases not matched to a gene; V was cut back by 6 bases and J by 8 bases. The CDR3 runs to 15 residues.

The chain combines TRBV9 with TRBJ1-1, with D possibly matching TRBD1 (6 bases). This CDR3 has 14 residues. Germline V gives CDR1 SGDLS, CDR2 YYNGEE. Trimming shortened V by 0 bases and J by 3 bases, and 9 bases separated the two germline ends. As DNA, the CDR3 is TGTGCCAGCAGCGTAGTACAGGGTTACACTGAAGCTTTCTTT. Its protein product is CASSVVQGYTEAFF.

The J gene is TRBJ2-3, the V gene TRBV7-2; the match to TRBD1 covers 8 bases. V lost 5 bases to trimming and J lost 6 bases; unmatched junction nucleotides: 4. Looked up from germline, CDR1 is SGHTA and CDR2 is FQGNSA. CDR3 length equals 13 residues. The CDR3 here is CASSLRQGDTQYF. The CDR3 DNA reads TGTGCCAGCAGCCTCAGACAGGGGGATACGCAGTATTTT.

The chain recombines TRBV25-1 with TRBJ1-4, with a possible D match to TRBD1 (5 bases). Germline-derived CDR1 and CDR2 are MGHDK and SYGVNS. The CDR3 is made up of 16 amino acids. The V end was cut by 5 bases, the J end by 3 bases, with 16 bases between. The CDR3 DNA follows: TGTGCCAGCAGTCTACACCGGGACGGTTCTAATGAAAAACTGTTTTTT. Translating gives CASSLHRDGSNEKLFF.

The chain recombines TRBV9 with TRBJ2-5, with no clear D. Looked up from germline, CDR1 is SGDLS and CDR2 is YYNGEE. V dropped 0 bases and J dropped 1 base, with 10 bases sitting between them. The CDR3 length is 15 residues. CDR3 sequence reads: CASSVGDIFQETQYF. The CDR3 DNA reads TGTGCCAGCAGCGTAGGCGACATATTCCAAGAGACCCAGTACTTC.